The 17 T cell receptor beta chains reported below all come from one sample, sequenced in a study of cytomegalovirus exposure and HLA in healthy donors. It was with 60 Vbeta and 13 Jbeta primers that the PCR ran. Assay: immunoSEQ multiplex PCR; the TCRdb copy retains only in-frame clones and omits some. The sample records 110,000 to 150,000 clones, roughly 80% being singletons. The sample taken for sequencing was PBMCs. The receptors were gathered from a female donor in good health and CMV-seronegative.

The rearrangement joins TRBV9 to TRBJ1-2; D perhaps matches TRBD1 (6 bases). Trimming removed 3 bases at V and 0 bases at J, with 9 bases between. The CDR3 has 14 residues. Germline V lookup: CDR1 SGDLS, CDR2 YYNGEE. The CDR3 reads CASSDQGSNYGYTF. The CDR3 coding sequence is TGTGCCAGCAGCGACCAGGGGTCTAACTATGGCTACACCTTC.

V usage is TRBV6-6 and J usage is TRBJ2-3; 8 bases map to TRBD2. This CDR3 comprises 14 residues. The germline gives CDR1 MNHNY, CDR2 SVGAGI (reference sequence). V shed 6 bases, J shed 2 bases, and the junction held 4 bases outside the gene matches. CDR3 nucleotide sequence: TGTGCCAGCAGGGCGGGAGGATTCACAGATACGCAGTATTTT. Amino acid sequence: CASRAGGFTDTQYF.

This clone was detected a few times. CDR3 region: CSVPGNEQFF. The CDR3 region has the DNA TGCAGCGTTCCAGGGAATGAGCAGTTCTTC. The rearrangement uses TRBV29-1 and TRBJ2-1; D perhaps matches TRBD1 (5 bases). From germline, CDR1 is SQVTM and CDR2 ANQGSEA. CDR3 length equals 10 residues. The V gene lost 5 bases and the J gene lost 7 bases, with 6 bases spanning the gap.

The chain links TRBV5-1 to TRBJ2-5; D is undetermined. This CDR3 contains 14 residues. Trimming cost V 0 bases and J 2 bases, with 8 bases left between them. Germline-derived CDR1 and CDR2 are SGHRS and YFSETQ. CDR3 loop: CASSLEAGQETQYF. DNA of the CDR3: TGCGCCAGCAGCTTGGAGGCAGGTCAAGAGACCCAGTACTTC.

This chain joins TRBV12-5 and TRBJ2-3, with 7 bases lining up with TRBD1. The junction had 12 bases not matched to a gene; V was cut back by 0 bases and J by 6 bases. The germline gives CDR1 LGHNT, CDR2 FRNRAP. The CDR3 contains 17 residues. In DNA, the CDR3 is TGTGCTAGTGGTTTGGTATTAGAACAGGGGAATCCGGATACGCAGTATTTT. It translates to CASGLVLEQGNPDTQYF.

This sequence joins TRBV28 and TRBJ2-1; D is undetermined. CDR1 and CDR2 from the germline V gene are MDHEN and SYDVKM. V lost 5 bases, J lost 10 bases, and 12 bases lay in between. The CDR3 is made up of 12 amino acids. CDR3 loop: CASSLAVKEQFF. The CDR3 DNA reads TGTGCCAGCAGTCTGGCGGTAAAGGAGCAGTTCTTC. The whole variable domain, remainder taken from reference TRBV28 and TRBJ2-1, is DVKVTQSSRYLVKRTGEKVFLECVQDMDHENMFWYRQDPGLGLRLIYFSYDVKMKEKGDIPEGYSVSREKKERFSLILESASTNQTSMYLCASSLAVKEQFFGPGTRLTVL.

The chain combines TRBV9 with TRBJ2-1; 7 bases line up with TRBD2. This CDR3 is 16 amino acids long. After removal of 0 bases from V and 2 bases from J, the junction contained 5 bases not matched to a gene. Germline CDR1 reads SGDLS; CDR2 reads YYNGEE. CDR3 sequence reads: CASSVEGLTTYNEQFF. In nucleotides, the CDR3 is TGTGCCAGCAGCGTAGAGGGACTAACAACCTACAATGAGCAGTTCTTC.

CDR3: CASSLGIRRETGKNTEAFF. The CDR3 DNA is TGTGCCAGCAGCTTAGGTATCAGAAGGGAGACAGGGAAGAACACTGAAGCTTTCTTT. This chain uses TRBV13 with TRBJ1-1; 7 positions match TRBD1. The CDR3 covers 19 residues. Germline V gene sequence: CDR1 PRHDT, CDR2 FYEKMQ (reference sequence). V lost 0 bases and J lost 1; bases outside the gene matches: 14.

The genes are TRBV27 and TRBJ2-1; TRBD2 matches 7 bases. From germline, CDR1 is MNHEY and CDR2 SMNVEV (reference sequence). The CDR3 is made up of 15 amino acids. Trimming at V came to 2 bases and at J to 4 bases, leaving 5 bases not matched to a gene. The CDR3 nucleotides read TGTGCCAGCAGTTTAAGGCGGGGGAGTTACAATGAGCAGTTCTTC. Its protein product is CASSLRRGSYNEQFF.

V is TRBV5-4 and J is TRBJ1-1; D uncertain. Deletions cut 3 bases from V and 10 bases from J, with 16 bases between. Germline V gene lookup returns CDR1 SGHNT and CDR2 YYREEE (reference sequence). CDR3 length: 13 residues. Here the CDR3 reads CASSSPPSRVAFF. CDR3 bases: TGTGCCAGCAGCTCTCCCCCCAGTCGGGTAGCTTTCTTT.

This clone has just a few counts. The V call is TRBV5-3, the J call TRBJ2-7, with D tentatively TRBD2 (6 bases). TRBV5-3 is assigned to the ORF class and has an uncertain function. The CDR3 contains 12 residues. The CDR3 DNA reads TGTGCGTCCCCGGGAGTTGGGTACGAGCAGTACTTC. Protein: CASPGVGYEQYF.

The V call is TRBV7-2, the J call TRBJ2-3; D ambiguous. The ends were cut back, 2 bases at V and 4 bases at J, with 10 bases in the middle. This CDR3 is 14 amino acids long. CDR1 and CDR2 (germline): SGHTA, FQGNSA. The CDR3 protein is CASSLRIAPDTQYF. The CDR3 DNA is TGTGCCAGCAGCTTAAGAATAGCCCCAGATACGCAGTATTTT.

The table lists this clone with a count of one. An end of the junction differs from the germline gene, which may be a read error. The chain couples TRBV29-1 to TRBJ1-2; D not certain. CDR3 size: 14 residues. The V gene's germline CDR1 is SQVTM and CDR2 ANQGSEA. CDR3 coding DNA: TGCAGCGTTGTTCCGGGAAATATAAACTATGGCTACCCCTTC. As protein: CSVVPGNINYGYPF.

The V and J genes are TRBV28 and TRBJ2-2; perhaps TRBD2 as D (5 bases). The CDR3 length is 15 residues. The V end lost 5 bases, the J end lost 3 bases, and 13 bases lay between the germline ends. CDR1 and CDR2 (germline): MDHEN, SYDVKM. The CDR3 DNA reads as TGTGCCAGCAGTATCCGGGAACTTCACACCGGGGAGCTGTTTTTT. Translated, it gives CASSIRELHTGELFF.

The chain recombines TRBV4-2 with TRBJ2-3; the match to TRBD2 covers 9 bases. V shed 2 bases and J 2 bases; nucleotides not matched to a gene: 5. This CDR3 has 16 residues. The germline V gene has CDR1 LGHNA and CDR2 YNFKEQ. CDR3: CASSQTRGGVTDTQYF. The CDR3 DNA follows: TGTGCCAGCAGCCAAACGCGGGGGGGGGTCACAGATACGCAGTATTTT.

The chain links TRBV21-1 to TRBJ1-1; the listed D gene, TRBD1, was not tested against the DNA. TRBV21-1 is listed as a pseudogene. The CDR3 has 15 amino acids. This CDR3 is CASSKAGQGNTEAFF. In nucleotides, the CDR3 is TGTGCCAGCAGCAAAGCCGGACAGGGGAACACTGAAGCTTTCTTT.

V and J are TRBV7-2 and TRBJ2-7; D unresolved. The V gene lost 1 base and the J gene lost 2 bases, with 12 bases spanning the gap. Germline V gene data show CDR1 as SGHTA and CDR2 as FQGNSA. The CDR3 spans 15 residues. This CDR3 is CASSLVSRSTYEQYF. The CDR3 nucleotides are TGTGCCAGCAGCTTAGTGAGTAGGAGTACCTACGAGCAGTACTTC.